One T cell receptor (beta chain) is described in this entry. The data stem from a study of blood T cell repertoires in COVID-19. Profiled with immunoSEQ multiplex PCR; TCRdb holds only in-frame clones, not every one. The sample includes 200,000 to 250,000 clones, about 86% of them seen just once. Sequencing used PBMCs or T cells enriched from blood (not recorded which). The TCR originated in a woman between 50 and 59 years old with acute COVID-19.

Here the CDR3 reads CAIKKGSGGSYEQYF. The CDR3 nucleotides read TGTGCCATCAAAAAAGGCTCAGGGGGTTCCTACGAGCAGTACTTC. J is TRBJ2-7 and V is TRBV28; 7 bases are a match to TRBD1. Germline values: CDR1 MDHEN, CDR2 SYDVKM. The CDR3 is 15 amino acids. J lost 1 base, V lost 10 bases, and 13 bases had no gene match.